This is a list of T cell receptor beta chains from one sample in a study of beta chain features in type 1 diabetes. TCRdb's copy holds only in-frame clones and misses some; the assay was immunoSEQ multiplex PCR. The data hold 200,000 to 250,000 clones, with approximately 15% observed a single time. Input material: naive CD4+ T cells from blood. These receptors were collected from a man between 25 and 39 years old with type 1 diabetes. Each CDR3 is given with its conserved first and last residue. Fields, in order: CDR3 DNA, CDR3 protein, J gene, clone size, V gene, D gene. The D gene is left open where the match is weak. Expanded clones get a size class; other rows say once, few or many, or leave the size out.

DNA: TGTGCCATCAGGCAGGGTAGCAATCAGCCCCAGCATTTT
CDR3: CAIRQGSNQPQHF
J: TRBJ1-5
size: few
V: TRBV10-3
D: -

DNA: TGCGCCAGCAGCCAAGGGGTGCAACAGGGCTACACCTTC
CDR3: CASSQGVQQGYTF
J: TRBJ1-2
size: few
V: TRBV4-1
D: -

DNA: TGTGCCAGCTCGGAGAGGGGGTCCCGGGCTTCCGAGCAGTACTTC
CDR3: CASSERGSRASEQYF
J: TRBJ2-7
size: -
V: TRBV18
D: -

DNA: TGCGCCAGCAGCTTGGTGGGGGGGGAGACCCAGTACTTC
CDR3: CASSLVGGETQYF
J: TRBJ2-5
size: once
V: TRBV5-1
D: TRBD2

DNA: TGTGCCAGCAGTACCGGCGGGACCAAAAACATTCAGTACTTC
CDR3: CASSTGGTKNIQYF
J: TRBJ2-4
size: few
V: TRBV25-1
D: -

DNA: TGTGCCAGCAGTTGGGCCGCAGACGGCGGAGGAGAGACCCAGTACTTC
CDR3: CASSWAADGGGETQYF
J: TRBJ2-5
size: few
V: TRBV6-5
D: -

DNA: TGTGCCAGCAGCGCGAGACAGGGGAGGATCGCCGGGGAGCTGTTTTTT
CDR3: CASSARQGRIAGELFF
J: TRBJ2-2
size: few
V: TRBV7-9
D: TRBD1

DNA: TGTGCCAGCAGCTTGGGTGCAGGAAAAAATGGCTACACCTTC
CDR3: CASSLGAGKNGYTF
J: TRBJ1-2
size: -
V: TRBV5-4
D: -

DNA: TGCAGCGTTTTGCTGACCGGACTAGCGGGACTGCGCACAGATACGCAGTATTTT
CDR3: CSVLLTGLAGLRTDTQYF
J: TRBJ2-3
size: -
V: TRBV29-1
D: TRBD2

DNA: TGTGCCGGAAAACAGGGCACAGGGAACACTGAAGCTTTCTTT
CDR3: CAGKQGTGNTEAFF
J: TRBJ1-1
size: -
V: TRBV2
D: -

DNA: TGTGCCAGCAGTCTCGGGACACCCAATGGCTACACCTTC
CDR3: CASSLGTPNGYTF
J: TRBJ1-2
size: -
V: TRBV28
D: -

DNA: TGTGCCAGCAGCTTAGCGACAGGGACGGGCAATCAGCCCCAGCATTTT
CDR3: CASSLATGTGNQPQHF
J: TRBJ1-5
size: -
V: TRBV7-9
D: TRBD1

DNA: TGTGCCAGCAGCTTGGACAGGACCACTGAAGCTTTCTTT
CDR3: CASSLDRTTEAFF
J: TRBJ1-1
size: few
V: TRBV5-4
D: -

DNA: TGTGCCAGTAGCTCTGGGGGGTTCGGCAATCAGCCCCAGCATTTT
CDR3: CASSSGGFGNQPQHF
J: TRBJ1-5
size: -
V: TRBV19
D: -